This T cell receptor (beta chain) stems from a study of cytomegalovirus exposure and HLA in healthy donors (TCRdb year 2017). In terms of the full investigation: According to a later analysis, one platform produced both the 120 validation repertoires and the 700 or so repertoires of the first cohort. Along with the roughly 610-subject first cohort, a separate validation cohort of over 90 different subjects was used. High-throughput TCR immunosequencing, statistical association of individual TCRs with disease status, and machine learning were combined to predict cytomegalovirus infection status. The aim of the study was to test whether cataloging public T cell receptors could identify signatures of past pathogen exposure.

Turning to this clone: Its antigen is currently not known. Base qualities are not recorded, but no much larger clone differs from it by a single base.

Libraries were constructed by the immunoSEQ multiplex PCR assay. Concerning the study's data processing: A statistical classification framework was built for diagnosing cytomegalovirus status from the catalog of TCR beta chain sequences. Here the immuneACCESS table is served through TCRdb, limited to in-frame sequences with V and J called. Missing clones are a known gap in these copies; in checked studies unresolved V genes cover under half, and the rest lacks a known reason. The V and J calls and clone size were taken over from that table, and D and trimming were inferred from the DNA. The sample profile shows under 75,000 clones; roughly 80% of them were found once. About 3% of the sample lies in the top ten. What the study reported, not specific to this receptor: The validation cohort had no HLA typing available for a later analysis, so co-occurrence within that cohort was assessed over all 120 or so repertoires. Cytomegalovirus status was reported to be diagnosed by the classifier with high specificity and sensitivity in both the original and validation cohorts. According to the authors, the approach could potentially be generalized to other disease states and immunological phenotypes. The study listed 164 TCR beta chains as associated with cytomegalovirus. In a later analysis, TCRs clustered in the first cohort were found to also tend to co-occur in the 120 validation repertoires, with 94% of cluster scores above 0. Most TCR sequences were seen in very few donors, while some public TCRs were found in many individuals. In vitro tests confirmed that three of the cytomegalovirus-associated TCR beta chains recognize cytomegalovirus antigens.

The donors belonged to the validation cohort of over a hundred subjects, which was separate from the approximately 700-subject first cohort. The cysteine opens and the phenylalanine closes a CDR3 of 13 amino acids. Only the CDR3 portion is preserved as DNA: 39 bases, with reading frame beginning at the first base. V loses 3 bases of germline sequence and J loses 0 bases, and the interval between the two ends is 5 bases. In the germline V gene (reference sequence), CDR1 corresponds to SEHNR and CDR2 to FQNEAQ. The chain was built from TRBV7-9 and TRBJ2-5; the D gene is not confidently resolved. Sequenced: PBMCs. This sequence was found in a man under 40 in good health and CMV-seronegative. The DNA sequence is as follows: TGTGCCAGCAGCTTGTACAACCAAGAGACCCAGTACTTC. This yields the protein CASSLYNQETQYF. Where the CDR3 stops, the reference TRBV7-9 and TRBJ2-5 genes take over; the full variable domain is DTGVSQNPRHKITKRGQNVTFRCDPISEHNRLYWYRQTLGQGPEFLTYFQNEAQLEKSRLLSDRFSAERPKGSFSTLEIQRTEQGDSAMYLCASSLYNQETQYFGPGTRLLVL.